The 6 T cell receptor beta chains below were found in one sample sequenced in a study of tumor-infiltrating lymphocytes in primary liver carcinoma. The authors took blood RNA from unsorted whole blood and also extracted germline DNA. The input was approximately 0.45 ug total RNA; TCR beta cDNA was made from it with a constant-region primer. Slightly modified ARM-PCR served as the procedure for the TCR beta libraries. These libraries came from three rounds of nested multiplex PCR. TRBV1-TRBV30 forward primers paired with a C-beta reverse primer were used in the first two PCR rounds, which ran approximately 11 cycles each. TCRdb passed the multiplex PCR reads through MiXCR, listing each CDR3 protein once. The data hold almost 200,000 distinct CDR3 sequences, with 65% observed a single time. Sequenced material: peripheral blood. The receptors originated from an older woman with primary liver carcinoma and hepatitis B virus infection.

This clonotype was seen more than once but under ten times. The chain uses TRBV4-2 and TRBJ2-1; 8 bases are shared with TRBD1. The trim removed 4 bases at V and 6 bases at J, leaving 5 bases unmatched. CDR3 length equals 14 residues. Looked up from germline, CDR1 is LGHNA and CDR2 is YNFKEQ. CDR3 region: CASSRDRSFNEQFF. The DNA of the CDR3 is TGTGCCAGCAGCCGGGACAGGAGTTTCAATGAGCAGTTCTTC.

Remarks on this clonotype: A read error is possible here, since a much larger clone lies one base away. The J gene is TRBJ2-7, the V gene TRBV13; TRBD1 matches 8 bases. The CDR3 contains 15 residues. The germline CDR1 and CDR2 sequences are PRHDT and FYEKMQ (reference sequence). With V trimmed by 5 bases and J by 9 bases, 15 bases remained unmatched. CDR3 region: CASSVWDRRVWGQYF. In DNA form, the CDR3 reads TGTGCCAGCAGCGTTTGGGACAGGCGGGTCTGGGGGCAGTACTTC.

This clonotype was seen at least ten times. DNA of the CDR3: TGTGCCATCACCCCGGGTCCATCGAACACCGGGGAGCTGTTTTTT. Its protein product is CAITPGPSNTGELFF. The V gene is TRBV6-1, the J gene TRBJ2-2; no clear D. CDR1 and CDR2 (germline): MNHNS, SASEGT. The CDR3 extends over 15 amino acids. V was trimmed by 10 bases and J by 0 bases, leaving 15 bases between them.

In the case of this clonotype: A much larger clonotype is one base distant, so this may be a read error. The chain has TRBV28 and TRBJ2-2; D is perhaps TRBD1 (7 bases). This CDR3 contains 16 residues. The germline V gene encodes CDR1 MDHEN and CDR2 SYDVKM. CDR3 coding DNA: TGTGCCAGCAGCCTTGGGGCAGGGGGGTGGACCGGGGAGATGTTTTTT. It is translated as CASSLGAGGWTGEMFF. Together with reference TRBV28 and TRBJ2-2, the CDR3 gives the full variable domain: DVKVTQSSRYLVKRTGEKVFLECVQDMDHENMFWYRQDPGLGLRLIYFSYDVKMKEKGDIPEGYSVSREKKERFSLILESASTNQTSMYLCASSLGAGGWTGEMFFGEGSRLTVL.

Notes on this clonotype: A read error is likely, as this CDR3 ends without the conserved phenylalanine or tryptophan. The rearrangement uses TRBV11-1 and TRBJ1-4, with a possible D match to TRBD1 (5 bases). Germline loops: CDR1 SGHAT, CDR2 FQDESV (reference sequence). CDR3 length: 15 amino acids. V lost 5 bases, J lost 8 bases, and 18 bases lay in between. This chain's CDR3 is CASSLRTWYHEKLFC. In DNA, the CDR3 is TGTGCCAGCAGCCTAAGGACATGGTACCACGAAAAACTGTTTTGT.

Comments on this clonotype: Germline is not matched at one junction end, which may reflect a read error. The chain couples TRBV6-6 to TRBJ2-7; D not certain. The CDR3 contains 13 residues. The germline V gene encodes CDR1 MNHNY and CDR2 SVGAGI (reference sequence). CDR3 nucleotides: TGTCCCAGCAGTTACTCGAAGGGATTCGAGCAGTACTTC. This codes for CPSSYSKGFEQYF.